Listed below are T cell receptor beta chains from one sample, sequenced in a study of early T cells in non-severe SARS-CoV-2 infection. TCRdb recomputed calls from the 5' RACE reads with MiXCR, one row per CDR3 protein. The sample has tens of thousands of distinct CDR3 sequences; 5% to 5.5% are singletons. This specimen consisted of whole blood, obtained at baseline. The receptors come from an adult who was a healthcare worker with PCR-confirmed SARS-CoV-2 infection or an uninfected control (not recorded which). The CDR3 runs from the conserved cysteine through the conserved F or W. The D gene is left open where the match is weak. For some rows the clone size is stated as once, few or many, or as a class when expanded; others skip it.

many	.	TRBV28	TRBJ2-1	TGTGCCAGCACCCCCAACTGGGATGAGCAGTTCTTC	CASTPNWDEQFF
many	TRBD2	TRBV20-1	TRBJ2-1	TGCAGTGCGATTCTAGCGGGATTTGTAAATGAGCAGTTCTTC	CSAILAGFVNEQFF
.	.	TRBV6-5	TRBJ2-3	TGTGCCAGCAGTTCTTTCAGCGGACACAGCACAGATACGCAGTATTTT	CASSSFSGHSTDTQYF
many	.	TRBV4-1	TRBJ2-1	TGCGCCAGCAGCCAGGGGGGGCTTGTGCTCTTC	CASSQGGLVLF
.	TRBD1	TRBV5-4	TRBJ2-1	TGTGCCAGCAACAGGGGGGGACAGGGGCCCTTGCGGGAGCAGTTCTTC	CASNRGGQGPLREQFF
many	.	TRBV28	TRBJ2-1	TGTGCCAGCAGTTTAGGGGCGCTAGTTTCGTTCGATGAGCAGTTCTTC	CASSLGALVSFDEQFF
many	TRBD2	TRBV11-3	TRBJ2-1	TGTGCCAGCAGCCTCGGACCGTCGAGCGGGAGGGGCAATGAGCAGTTCTTC	CASSLGPSSGRGNEQFF
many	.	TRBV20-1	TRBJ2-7	TGCAGTGCTACGGGGTCCTACTACGAGCAGTACTTC	CSATGSYYEQYF
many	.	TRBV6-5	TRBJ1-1	TGTGCCAGCACCAGAAACACTGAAGCTTTCTTT	CASTRNTEAFF
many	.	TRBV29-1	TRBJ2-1	TGCAGCGTTCGTCCCTACAATGAGCAGTTCTTC	CSVRPYNEQFF
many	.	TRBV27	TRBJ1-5	TGTGCCAGCAGTCCAAGGGACACCAATCAGCCCCAGCATTTT	CASSPRDTNQPQHF
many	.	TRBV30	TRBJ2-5	TGTGCCGGAACCTCGGAGACCCAGTACTTC	CAGTSETQYF
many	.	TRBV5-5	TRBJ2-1	TGTGCCAGCAGCTTGGTCAGGGACGTCTACAATGAGCAGTTCTTC	CASSLVRDVYNEQFF
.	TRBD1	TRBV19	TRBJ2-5	TGTGCCAGTAGTATAGGGGCGGGACAGGGGAGAGAGACCCAGTACTTC	CASSIGAGQGRETQYF
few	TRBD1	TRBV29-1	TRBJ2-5	TGCAGCGTAGGAACAGGGGGCGCAGGAGAAGAGACCCAGTACTTC	CSVGTGGAGEETQYF
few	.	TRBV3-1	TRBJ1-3	TGTGCCAGCAGCCAAGTACAGGGAAACTCTGGAAACACCATATATTTT	CASSQVQGNSGNTIYF
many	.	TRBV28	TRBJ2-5	TGTGCCAGCAGTTTAGGAGGGGGGATGGAGACCCAGTACTTC	CASSLGGGMETQYF
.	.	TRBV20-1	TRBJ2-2	TGCAGTGCTAGGGACCCTCTCACCGGGGAGCTGTTTTTT	CSARDPLTGELFF
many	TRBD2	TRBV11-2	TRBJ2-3	TGTGCCAGCAGCCGTATTGTCGCGGCGGGAGACGGGACAGATACGCAGTATTTT	CASSRIVAAGDGTDTQYF
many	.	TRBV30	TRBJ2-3	TGTGCCTGGAGCCCATCCCCCGGACTTGATACGCAGTATTTT	CAWSPSPGLDTQYF
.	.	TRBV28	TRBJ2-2	TGTGCCAGCAGTCAGGGCGGGAACACCGGGGAGCTGTTTTTT	CASSQGGNTGELFF
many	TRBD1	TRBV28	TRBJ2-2	TGTGCCAGCAGTCGGGACAGGGGCGTCATGACCGGGGAGCTGTTTTTT	CASSRDRGVMTGELFF
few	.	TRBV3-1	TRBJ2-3	TGTGCCAGCAGCCCGACTTTTAGCGCTCGCACAGATACGCAGTATTTT	CASSPTFSARTDTQYF
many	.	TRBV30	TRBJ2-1	TGTGCCTGGAGTACGGGTCCAGGGGAGCAGTTCTTC	CAWSTGPGEQFF
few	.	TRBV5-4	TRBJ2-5	TGTGCCAGCAGCTTGGTAGGCCTAGACGAGACCCAGTACTTC	CASSLVGLDETQYF
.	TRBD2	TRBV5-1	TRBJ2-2	TGCGCCAGCAGCCCCGGAGCGGGGCCCACCGGGGAGCTGTTTTTT	CASSPGAGPTGELFF
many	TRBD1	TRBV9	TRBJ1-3	TGTGCCAGCAGCGTAGCGGGACAGGGAGGAAACACCATATATTTT	CASSVAGQGGNTIYF
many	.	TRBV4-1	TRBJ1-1	TGCGCCAGCAGCAACGGACAGATGAACACTGAAGCTTTCTTT	CASSNGQMNTEAFF